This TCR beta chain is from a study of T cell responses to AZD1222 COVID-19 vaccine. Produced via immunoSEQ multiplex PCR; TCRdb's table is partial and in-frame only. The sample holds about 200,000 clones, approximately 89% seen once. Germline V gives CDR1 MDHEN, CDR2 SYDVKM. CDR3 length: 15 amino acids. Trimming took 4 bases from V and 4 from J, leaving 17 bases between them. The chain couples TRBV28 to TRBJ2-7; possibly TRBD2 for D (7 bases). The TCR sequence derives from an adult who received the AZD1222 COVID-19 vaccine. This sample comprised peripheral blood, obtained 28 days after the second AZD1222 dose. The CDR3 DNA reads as TGTGCCAGCAGTTCCCCAGGGGCGGGGGCATACGAGCAGTACTTC. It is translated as CASSSPGAGAYEQYF.